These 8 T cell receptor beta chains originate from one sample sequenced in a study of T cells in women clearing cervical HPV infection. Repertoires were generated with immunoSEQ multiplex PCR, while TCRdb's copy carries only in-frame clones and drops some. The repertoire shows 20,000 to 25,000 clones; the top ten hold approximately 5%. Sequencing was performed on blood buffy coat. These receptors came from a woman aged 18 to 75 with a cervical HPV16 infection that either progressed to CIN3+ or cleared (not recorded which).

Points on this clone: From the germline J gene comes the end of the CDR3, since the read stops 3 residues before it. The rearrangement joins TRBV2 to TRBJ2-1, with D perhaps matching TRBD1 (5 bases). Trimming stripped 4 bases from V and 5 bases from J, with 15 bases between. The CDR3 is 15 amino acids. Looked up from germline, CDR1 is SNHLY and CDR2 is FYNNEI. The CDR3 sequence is CASSGSRGAHNEQFF. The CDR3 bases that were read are TGTGCCAGCAGTGGGTCTAGGGGCGCACACAATGAG.

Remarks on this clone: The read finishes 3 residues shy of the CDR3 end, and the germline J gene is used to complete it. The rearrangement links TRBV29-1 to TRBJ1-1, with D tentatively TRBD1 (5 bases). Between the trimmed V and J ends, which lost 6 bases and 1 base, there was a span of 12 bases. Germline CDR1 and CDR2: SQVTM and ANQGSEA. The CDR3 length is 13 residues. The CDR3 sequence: CSVCRQKNTEAFF. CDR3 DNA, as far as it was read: TGCAGCGTATGTCGACAGAAGAACACTGAA.

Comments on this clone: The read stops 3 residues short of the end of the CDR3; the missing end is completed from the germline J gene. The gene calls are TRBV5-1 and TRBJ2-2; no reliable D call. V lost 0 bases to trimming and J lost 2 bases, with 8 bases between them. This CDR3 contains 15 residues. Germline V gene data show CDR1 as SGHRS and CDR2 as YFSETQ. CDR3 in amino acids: CASSLVGPNTGELFF. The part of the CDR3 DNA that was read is TGCGCCAGCAGCTTGGTAGGGCCAAACACCGGGGAG.

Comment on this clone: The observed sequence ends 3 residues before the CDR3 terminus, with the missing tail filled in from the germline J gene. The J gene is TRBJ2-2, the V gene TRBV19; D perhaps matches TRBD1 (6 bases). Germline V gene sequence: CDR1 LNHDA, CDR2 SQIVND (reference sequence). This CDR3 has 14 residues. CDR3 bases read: TGTGCCAGTACGGACAGATCCCGGGATGAAAAG. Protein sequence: CASTDRSRDEK. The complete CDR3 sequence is CASTDRSRDEKLFF.

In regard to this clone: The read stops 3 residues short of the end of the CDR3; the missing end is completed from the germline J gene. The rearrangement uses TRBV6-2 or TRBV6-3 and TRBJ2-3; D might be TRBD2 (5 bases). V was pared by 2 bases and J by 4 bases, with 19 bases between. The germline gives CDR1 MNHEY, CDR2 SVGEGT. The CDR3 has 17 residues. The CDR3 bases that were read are TGTGCCAGCAGTTACCCCCCGTTCGGGGTTTGGGCAGATACG. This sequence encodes CASSYPPFGVWADT. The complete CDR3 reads CASSYPPFGVWADTQYF.

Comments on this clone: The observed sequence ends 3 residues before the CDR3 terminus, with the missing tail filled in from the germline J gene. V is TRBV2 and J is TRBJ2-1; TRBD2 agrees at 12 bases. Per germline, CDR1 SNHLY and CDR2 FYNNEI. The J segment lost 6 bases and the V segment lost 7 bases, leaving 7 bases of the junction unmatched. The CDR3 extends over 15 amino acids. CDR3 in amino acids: CASTRLAGDPNEQFF. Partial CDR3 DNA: TGTGCCAGCACCAGACTAGCGGGGGACCCCAATGAG.

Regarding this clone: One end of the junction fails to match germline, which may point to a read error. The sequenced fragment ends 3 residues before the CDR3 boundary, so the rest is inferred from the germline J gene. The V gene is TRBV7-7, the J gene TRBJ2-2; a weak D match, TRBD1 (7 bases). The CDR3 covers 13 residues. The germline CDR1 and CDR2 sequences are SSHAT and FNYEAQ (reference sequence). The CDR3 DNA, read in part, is TGTGCTAGCAGCGTTGACAGGGACTCACCG. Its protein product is CASSVDRDSP. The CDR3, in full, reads CASSVDRDSPLFF.

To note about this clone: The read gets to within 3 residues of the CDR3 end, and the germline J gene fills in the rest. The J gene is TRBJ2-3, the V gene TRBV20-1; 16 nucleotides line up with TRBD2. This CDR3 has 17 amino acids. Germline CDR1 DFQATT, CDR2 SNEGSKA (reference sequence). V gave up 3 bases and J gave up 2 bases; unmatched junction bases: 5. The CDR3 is CSARGLAGGPITDTQYF. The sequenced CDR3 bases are TGCAGTGCTAGGGGACTAGCGGGGGGGCCGATCACAGATACG.